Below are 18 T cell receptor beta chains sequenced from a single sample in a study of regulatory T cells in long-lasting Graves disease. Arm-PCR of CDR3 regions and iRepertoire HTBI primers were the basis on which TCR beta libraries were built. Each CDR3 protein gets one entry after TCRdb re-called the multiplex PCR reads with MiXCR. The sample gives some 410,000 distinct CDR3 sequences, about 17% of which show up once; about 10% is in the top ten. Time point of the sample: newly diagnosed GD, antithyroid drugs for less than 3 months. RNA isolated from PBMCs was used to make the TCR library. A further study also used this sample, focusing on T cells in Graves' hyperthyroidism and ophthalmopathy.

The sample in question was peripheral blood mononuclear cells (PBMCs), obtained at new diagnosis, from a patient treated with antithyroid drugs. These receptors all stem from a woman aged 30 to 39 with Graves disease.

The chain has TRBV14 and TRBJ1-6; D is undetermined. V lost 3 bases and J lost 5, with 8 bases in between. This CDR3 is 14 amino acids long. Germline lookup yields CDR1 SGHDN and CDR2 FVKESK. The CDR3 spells CASSHRQNNSPLHF. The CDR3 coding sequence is TGTGCCAGCAGCCACCGCCAGAATAATTCACCCCTCCACTTT.

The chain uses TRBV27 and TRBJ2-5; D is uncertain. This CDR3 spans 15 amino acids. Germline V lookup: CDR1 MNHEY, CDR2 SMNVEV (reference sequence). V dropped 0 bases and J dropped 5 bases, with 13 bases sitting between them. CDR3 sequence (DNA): TGTGCCAGCAGTTTATCGCCGTACCTCAGTGAGACCCAGTACTTC. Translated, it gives CASSLSPYLSETQYF.

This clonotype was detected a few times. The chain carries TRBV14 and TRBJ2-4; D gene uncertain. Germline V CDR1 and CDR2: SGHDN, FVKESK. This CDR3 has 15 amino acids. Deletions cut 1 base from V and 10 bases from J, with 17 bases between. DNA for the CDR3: TGTGCCAGCAGCCAAGGAACCCAGGAAAAACGGATTCAGTACTTC. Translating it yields CASSQGTQEKRIQYF.

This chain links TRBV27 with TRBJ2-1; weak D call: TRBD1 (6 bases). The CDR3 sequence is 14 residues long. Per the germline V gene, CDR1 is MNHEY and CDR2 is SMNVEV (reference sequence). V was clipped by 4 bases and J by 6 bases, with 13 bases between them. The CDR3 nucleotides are TGTGCCAGCAGTTCCTTTTTGGACAGCAATGAGCAGTTCTTC. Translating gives CASSSFLDSNEQFF.

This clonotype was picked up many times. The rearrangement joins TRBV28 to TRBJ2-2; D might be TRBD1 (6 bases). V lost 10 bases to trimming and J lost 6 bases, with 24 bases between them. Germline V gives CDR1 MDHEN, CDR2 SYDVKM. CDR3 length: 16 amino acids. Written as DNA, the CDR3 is TGTGCCATCCAGGGGCCGCCGACAGGCCTCTCCGGGGAGCTGTTTTTT. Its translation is CAIQGPPTGLSGELFF.

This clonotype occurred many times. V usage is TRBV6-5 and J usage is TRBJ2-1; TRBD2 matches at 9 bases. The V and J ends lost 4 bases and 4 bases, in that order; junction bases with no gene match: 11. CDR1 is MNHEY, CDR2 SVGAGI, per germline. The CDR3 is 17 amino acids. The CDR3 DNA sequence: TGTGCCAGCAGTTCCTTCGGTCGGACTAGCGTTTACAATGAGCAGTTCTTC. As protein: CASSSFGRTSVYNEQFF.

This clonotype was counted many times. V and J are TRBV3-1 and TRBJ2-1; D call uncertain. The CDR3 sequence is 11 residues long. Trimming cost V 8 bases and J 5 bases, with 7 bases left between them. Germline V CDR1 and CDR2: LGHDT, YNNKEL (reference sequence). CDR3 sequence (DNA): TGTGCCAGCGAAGGGAACAATGAGCAGTTCTTC. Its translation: CASEGNNEQFF.

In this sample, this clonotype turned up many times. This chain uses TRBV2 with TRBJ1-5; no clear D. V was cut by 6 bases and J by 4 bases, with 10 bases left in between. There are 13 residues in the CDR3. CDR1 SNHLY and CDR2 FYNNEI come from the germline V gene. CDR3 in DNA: TGTGCCAGCAGACTACAGTCTAATCAGCCCCAGCATTTT. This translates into CASRLQSNQPQHF.

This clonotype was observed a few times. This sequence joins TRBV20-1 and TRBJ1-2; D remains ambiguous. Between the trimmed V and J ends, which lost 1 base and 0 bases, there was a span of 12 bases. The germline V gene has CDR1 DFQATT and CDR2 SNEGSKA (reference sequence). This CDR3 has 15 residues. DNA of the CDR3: TGCAGTGCTAGAGGGCTTCGGGTAGCTAACTATGGCTACACCTTC. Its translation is CSARGLRVANYGYTF.

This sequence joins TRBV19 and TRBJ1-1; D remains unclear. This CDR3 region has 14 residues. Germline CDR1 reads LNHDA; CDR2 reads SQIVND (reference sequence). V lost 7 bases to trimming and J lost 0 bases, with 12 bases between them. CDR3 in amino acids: CASTSGRLNTEAFF. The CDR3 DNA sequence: TGTGCCAGTACCTCTGGTAGGTTGAACACTGAAGCTTTCTTT.

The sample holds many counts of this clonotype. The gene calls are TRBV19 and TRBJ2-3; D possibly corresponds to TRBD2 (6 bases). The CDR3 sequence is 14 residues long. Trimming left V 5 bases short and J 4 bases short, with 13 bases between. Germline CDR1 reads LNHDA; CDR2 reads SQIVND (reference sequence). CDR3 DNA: TGTGCCAGTAGTCATCGGGAGACGGCAGATACGCAGTATTTT. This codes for CASSHRETADTQYF.

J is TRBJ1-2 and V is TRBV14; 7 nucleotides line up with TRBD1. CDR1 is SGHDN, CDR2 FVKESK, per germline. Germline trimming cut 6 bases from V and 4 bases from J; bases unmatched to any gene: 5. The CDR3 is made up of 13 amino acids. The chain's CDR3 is CASRSTGTYGYTF. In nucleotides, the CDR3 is TGTGCCAGCAGATCGACAGGGACCTATGGCTACACCTTC.

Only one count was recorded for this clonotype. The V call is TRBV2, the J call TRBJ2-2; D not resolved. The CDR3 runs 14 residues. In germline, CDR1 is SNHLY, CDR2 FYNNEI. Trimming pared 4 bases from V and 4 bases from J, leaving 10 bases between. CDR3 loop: CASSVVSSTGELFF. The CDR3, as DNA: TGTGCCAGCAGTGTTGTGTCGAGCACCGGGGAGCTGTTTTTT.

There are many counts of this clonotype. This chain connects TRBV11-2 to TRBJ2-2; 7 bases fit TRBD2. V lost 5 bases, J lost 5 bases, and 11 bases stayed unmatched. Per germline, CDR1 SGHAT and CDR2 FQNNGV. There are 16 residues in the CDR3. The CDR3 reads CASSTLGGSGTGELFF. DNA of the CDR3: TGTGCCAGCAGCACCCTCGGCGGGAGTGGGACCGGGGAGCTGTTTTTT.

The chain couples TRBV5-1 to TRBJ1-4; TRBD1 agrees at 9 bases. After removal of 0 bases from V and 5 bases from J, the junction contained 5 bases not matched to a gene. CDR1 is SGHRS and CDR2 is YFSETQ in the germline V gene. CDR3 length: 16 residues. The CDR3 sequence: CASSLGTGTGNEKLFF. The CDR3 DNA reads TGCGCCAGCAGCTTGGGTACCGGGACAGGGAATGAAAAACTGTTTTTT.

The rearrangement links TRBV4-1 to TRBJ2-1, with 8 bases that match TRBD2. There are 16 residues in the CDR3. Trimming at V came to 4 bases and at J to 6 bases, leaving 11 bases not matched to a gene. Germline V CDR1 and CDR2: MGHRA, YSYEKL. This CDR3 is CASSRTSGSGFNEQFF. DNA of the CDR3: TGCGCCAGCAGCCGCACTAGCGGCTCAGGATTCAATGAGCAGTTCTTC.

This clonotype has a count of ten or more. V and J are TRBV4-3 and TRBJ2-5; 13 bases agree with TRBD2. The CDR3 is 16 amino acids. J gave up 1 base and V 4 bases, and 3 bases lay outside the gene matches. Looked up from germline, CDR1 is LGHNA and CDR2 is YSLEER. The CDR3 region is CASSRGLAGIQETQYF. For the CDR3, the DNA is TGCGCCAGCAGCCGGGGACTAGCGGGGATCCAAGAGACCCAGTACTTC.

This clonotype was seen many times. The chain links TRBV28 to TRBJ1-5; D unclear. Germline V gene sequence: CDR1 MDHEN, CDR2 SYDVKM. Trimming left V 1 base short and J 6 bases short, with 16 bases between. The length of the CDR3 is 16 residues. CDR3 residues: CASSLYRRNPSQPQHF. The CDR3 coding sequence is TGTGCCAGCAGTTTATACCGCAGGAACCCAAGTCAGCCCCAGCATTTT.